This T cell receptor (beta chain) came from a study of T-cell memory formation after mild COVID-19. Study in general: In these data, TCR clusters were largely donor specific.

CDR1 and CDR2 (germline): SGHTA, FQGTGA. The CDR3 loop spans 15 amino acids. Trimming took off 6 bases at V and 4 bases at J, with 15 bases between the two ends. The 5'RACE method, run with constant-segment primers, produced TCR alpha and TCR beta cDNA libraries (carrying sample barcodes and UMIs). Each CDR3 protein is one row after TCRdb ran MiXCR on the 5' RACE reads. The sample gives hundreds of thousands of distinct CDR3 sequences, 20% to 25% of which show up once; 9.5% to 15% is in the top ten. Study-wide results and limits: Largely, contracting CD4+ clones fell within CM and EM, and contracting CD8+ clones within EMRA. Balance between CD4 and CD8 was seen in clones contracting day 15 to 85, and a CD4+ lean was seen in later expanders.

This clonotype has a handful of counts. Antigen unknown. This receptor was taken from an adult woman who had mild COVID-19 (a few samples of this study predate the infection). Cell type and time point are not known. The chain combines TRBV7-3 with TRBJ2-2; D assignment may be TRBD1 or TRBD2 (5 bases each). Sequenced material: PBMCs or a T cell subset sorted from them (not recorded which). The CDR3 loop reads CASRPPGRGTGELFF. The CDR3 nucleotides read TGTGCCAGCAGGCCTCCGGGACGAGGCACCGGGGAGCTGTTTTTT. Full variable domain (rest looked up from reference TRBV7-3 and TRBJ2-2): GAGVSQTPSNKVTEKGKYVELRCDPISGHTALYWYRQSLGQGPEFLIYFQGTGAADDSGLPNDRFFAVRPEGSVSTLKIQRTERGDSAVYLCASRPPGRGTGELFFGEGSRLTVL.